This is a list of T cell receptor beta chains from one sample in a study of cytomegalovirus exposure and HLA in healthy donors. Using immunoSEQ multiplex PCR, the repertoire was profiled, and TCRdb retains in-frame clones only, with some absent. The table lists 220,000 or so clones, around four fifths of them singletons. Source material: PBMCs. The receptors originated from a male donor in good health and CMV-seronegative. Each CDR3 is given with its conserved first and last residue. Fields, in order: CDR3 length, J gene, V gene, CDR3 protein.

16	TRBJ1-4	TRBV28	CASSLVIGTVNEKLFF
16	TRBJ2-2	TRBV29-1	CSVEPSQGVGSGELFF
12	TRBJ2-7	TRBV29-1	CSVERGAGEQYF
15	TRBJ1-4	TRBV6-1	CASSVQGLPNEKLFF
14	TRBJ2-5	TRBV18	CASSPPRGEETQYF
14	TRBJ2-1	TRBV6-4	CASSDSGENNEQFF
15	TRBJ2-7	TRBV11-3	CASSLLSGDFYEQYF
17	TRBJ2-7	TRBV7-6	CASSLIAGGLSSYEQYF
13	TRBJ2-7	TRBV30	CAWSTSTSGREYF
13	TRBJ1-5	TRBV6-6	CATKPGVNQPQHF
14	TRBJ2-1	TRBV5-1	CASSLEPGNNEQFF
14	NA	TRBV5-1	CASSLGAGGYEQYF
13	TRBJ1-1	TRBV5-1	CASSVQENTEAFF
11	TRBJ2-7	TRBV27	CASSSLDEQYF
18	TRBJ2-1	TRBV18	CASSPPQPLLNSYNEQFF
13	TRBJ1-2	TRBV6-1	CASSESRAGGYTF
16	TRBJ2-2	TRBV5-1	CASSLGDSSNTGELFF
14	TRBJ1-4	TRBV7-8	CASSLSGSNEKLFF
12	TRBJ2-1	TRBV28	CASRLRQGEQFF
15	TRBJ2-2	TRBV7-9	CASSSRGSNTGELFF
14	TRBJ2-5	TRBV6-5	CVSSRGALQETQYF
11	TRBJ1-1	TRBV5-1	CASKQQGVAFF
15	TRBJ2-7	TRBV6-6	CASSYSMGSSYEQYF
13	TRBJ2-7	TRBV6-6	CASRATSGYEQYF
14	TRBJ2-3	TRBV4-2	CASSLGEGTDTQYF
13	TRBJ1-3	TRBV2	CASRGEGGTSIYF
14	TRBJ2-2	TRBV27	CASSYRVGTGELFF
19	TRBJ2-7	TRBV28	CASSSGTSESPEDSYEQYF
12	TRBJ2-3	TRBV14	CASSQDIDTQYF
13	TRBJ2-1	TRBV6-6	CASSPTSGNEQFF
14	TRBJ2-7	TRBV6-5	CASSTGTGLHEQYF
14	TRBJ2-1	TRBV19	CASKGGRLGHEQFF
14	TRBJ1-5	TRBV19	CASSTDRSNQPQHF
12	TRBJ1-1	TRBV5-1	CASSTGTGEAFF
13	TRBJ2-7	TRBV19	CATSGTRSYEQYF
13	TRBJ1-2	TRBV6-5	CASSLQGAYGYTF
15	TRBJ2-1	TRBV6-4	CASSGGLAGYNEQFF
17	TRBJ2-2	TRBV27	CASSPDRLRVNTGELFF
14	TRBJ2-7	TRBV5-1	CASSLGPRAREQYF
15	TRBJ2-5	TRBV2	CASSRLAVYQETQYF
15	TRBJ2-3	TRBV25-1	CASSKNRGLADTQYF
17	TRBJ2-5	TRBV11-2	CASSQSGLAGGPETQYF
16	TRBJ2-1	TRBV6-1	CASSVVAGEAGGEQFF
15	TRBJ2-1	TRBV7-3	CASSPRPAEYNEQFF
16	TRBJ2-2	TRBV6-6	CASSYSIAGVSGELFF
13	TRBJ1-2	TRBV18	CASSPREYGGYTF
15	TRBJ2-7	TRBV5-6	CASSLREPGSYEQYF
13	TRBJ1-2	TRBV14	CASSPQGISGYTF
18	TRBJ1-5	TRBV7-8	CASSLSRVGRGLDQPQHF
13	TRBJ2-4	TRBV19	CATQQGGKNIQYF
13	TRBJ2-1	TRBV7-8	CASTPGNGYEQFF
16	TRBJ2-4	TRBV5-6	CASSPGQVLAKNIQYF
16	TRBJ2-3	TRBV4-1	CASSQVGQPSTDTQYF
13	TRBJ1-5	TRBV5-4	CASSLAGNQPQHF
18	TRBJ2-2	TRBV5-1	CASRSLAGAFANTGELFF
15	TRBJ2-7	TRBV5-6	CASSRWTGVSYEQYF
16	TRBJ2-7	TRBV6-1	CASSEGLAVFTYEQYF